The 18 T cell receptor beta chains in this list originate from one sample, sequenced in a study of T cell responses to AZD1222 COVID-19 vaccine listed by TCRdb under 2021. This specimen's time point label, interpreted: about 28 days (+/-7) after the second vaccine dose. Library preparation was by the immunoSEQ multiplex PCR assay. The immuneACCESS repertoire file appears here via TCRdb, limited to in-frame rearrangements. These files lack a portion of the clones; in checked studies, under half of the deficit traces to unresolved V genes, and the cause of the others is not known. Across this sample there are some 150,000 clones, with more than 75% seen only once. Of the sample, around 4.4% falls within the top ten clones. Here the sequenced sample was peripheral blood, taken 28 days after the second AZD1222 dose. The origin of the receptors is an adult who received the AZD1222 COVID-19 vaccine.

This clone has more than one count but fewer than ten. V is TRBV19 and J is TRBJ2-2; 9 bases agree with TRBD1. Germline V gene data show CDR1 as LNHDA and CDR2 as SQIVND (reference sequence). The CDR3 is made up of 13 amino acids. V was clipped by 6 bases and J by 6 bases; unmatched bases: 2. CDR3 protein: CASRTGGSGELFF. The CDR3 DNA sequence: TGTGCCAGTAGAACAGGGGGCTCCGGGGAGCTGTTTTTT.

The chain employs TRBV9 and TRBJ2-2; D not certain. CDR3 length equals 14 residues. Trimming pared 1 base from V and 3 bases from J, leaving 7 bases between. The germline V gene has CDR1 SGDLS and CDR2 YYNGEE. The CDR3 coding sequence is TGTGCCAGCAGCGTAACAGTCGACACCGGGGAGCTGTTTTTT. Residues: CASSVTVDTGELFF.

This sequence joins TRBV7-9 and TRBJ1-5; maybe TRBD1 (6 bases). CDR3 length: 14 residues. In germline, CDR1 is SEHNR, CDR2 FQNEAQ (reference sequence). V lost 2 bases and J 4 bases, leaving 9 bases between the germline ends. The CDR3 loop is CASSLKDSNQPQHF. In nucleotides, the CDR3 is TGTGCCAGCAGCTTAAAGGACAGTAATCAGCCCCAGCATTTT.

The rearrangement uses TRBV20-1 and TRBJ1-2; D remains ambiguous. The length of the CDR3 is 13 residues. Germline-derived CDR1 and CDR2 are DFQATT and SNEGSKA (reference sequence). The V end lost 3 bases, the J end lost 4 bases, and 12 bases lay between the germline ends. The DNA for the CDR3 is TGCAGTGCTAGTATCGGGGAGTCCTATGGCTACACCTTC. The encoded protein is CSASIGESYGYTF.

The gene calls are TRBV5-4 and TRBJ2-7, with 8 bases that match TRBD2. Germline values: CDR1 SGHNT, CDR2 YYREEE (reference sequence). V lost 2 bases to trimming and J lost 0 bases; unmatched junction nucleotides: 4. CDR3 size: 15 residues. CDR3 nucleotide sequence: TGTGCCAGCAGCTTATCAGCGGGGGCCTCCTACGAGCAGTACTTC. Encoded protein: CASSLSAGASYEQYF.

The genes are TRBV7-9 and TRBJ1-4; D is uncertain. V shed 1 base and J shed 1 base, with 7 bases lying between them. Germline CDR1 and CDR2: SEHNR and FQNEAQ (reference sequence). The CDR3 contains 15 residues. The CDR3 reads CASSLVPGTNEKLFF. CDR3 coding DNA: TGTGCCAGCAGCTTAGTGCCGGGAACTAATGAAAAACTGTTTTTT. The variable domain in full, completed from reference TRBV7-9 and TRBJ1-4, reads DTGVSQNPRHKITKRGQNVTFRCDPISEHNRLYWYRQTLGQGPEFLTYFQNEAQLEKSRLLSDRFSAERPKGSFSTLEIQRTEQGDSAMYLCASSLVPGTNEKLFFGSGTQLSVL.

The rearrangement joins TRBV2 to TRBJ2-3; a weak D match, TRBD2 (6 bases). Germline loops: CDR1 SNHLY, CDR2 FYNNEI. The CDR3 is 17 amino acids. V was clipped by 7 bases and J by 0 bases, with 20 bases between them. The CDR3, as DNA: TGTGCCAGCAACCCGGGGGACGGCTCCCCTAGCACAGATACGCAGTATTTT. It yields the protein CASNPGDGSPSTDTQYF.

The chain links TRBV27 to TRBJ2-2; a weak D match, TRBD2 (5 bases). Germline CDR1 is MNHEY and CDR2 is SMNVEV (reference sequence). Trimming shortened V by 5 bases and J by 6 bases, and 19 bases separated the two germline ends. The CDR3 consists of 16 residues. The CDR3 nucleotides are TGTGCCAGCAGTGCATTCGCGAGCCCGGGATCCGGGGAGCTGTTTTTT. Protein sequence: CASSAFASPGSGELFF.

The rearrangement joins TRBV4-1 to TRBJ2-4, with unresolved D. The germline CDR1 and CDR2 sequences are MGHRA and YSYEKL. CDR3 length: 16 amino acids. Trimming removed 1 base at V and 0 bases at J, with 10 bases between. The CDR3: CASSQGDTLAKNIQYF. The CDR3 DNA reads TGCGCCAGCAGCCAAGGGGATACCTTAGCCAAAAACATTCAGTACTTC.

The J gene is TRBJ2-1, the V gene TRBV28; 7 nucleotides match TRBD2. This CDR3 has 13 amino acids. In germline, CDR1 is MDHEN, CDR2 SYDVKM. The J segment lost 14 bases and the V segment lost 3 bases, leaving 10 bases of the junction unmatched. CDR3 nucleotide sequence: TGTGCCAGCAGTTTTGACTCCCGGGGGGTGGAGTTCTTC. This translates into CASSFDSRGVEFF.

The rearrangement joins TRBV20-1 to TRBJ1-1, with 9 bases lining up with TRBD1. Germline V lookup: CDR1 DFQATT, CDR2 SNEGSKA (reference sequence). The CDR3 has 13 residues. Losses at the gene ends were 3 bases for V and 6 bases for J; bases not matched to a gene: 5. Here the CDR3 DNA reads TGCAGTGCTAGTGACAGGGGGAGAGCTGAAGCTTTCTTT. This gives the protein CSASDRGRAEAFF.

This chain uses TRBV7-8 with TRBJ2-1; TRBD2 might be the D (5 bases). V dropped 7 bases and J dropped 10 bases, with 17 bases sitting between them. Germline V CDR1 and CDR2: SGHVS, FQNEAQ. The CDR3 has 13 amino acids. The CDR3 sequence: CASTPSWEREQFF. In DNA, the CDR3 is TGTGCCAGCACCCCTTCCTGGGAGCGAGAGCAGTTCTTC.

This sequence joins TRBV19 and TRBJ1-1; D possibly corresponds to TRBD1 (5 bases). Germline V gene lookup returns CDR1 LNHDA and CDR2 SQIVND (reference sequence). The CDR3 runs 12 residues. Trimming cost V 8 bases and J 6 bases, with 13 bases left between them. The CDR3 loop reads CASDNQGPEAFF. The DNA of the CDR3 is TGTGCCAGTGATAATCAGGGCCCTGAAGCTTTCTTT.

This clone was observed a single time. V usage is TRBV5-4 and J usage is TRBJ2-7, with 10 nucleotides matching TRBD2. This CDR3 region has 14 residues. The V and J ends lost 2 bases and 5 bases, in that order; junction bases with no gene match: 4. Germline CDR1 reads SGHNT; CDR2 reads YYREEE (reference sequence). CDR3 DNA sequence: TGTGCCAGCAGCTTAGCGGGGGGGCATGACGAGCAGTACTTC. It yields the protein CASSLAGGHDEQYF.

This chain joins TRBV6-5 and TRBJ2-7; perhaps D is TRBD1 or TRBD2 (5 bases each). Germline CDR1 and CDR2: MNHEY and SVGAGI. The CDR3 is made up of 13 amino acids. The V gene lost 3 bases and the J gene lost 8 bases, with 14 bases spanning the gap. This chain's CDR3 is CASSYQDSGQQYF. DNA of the CDR3: TGTGCCAGCAGTTATCAAGACAGCGGCCAGCAGTACTTC.

The chain recombines TRBV5-4 with TRBJ1-1; possibly TRBD1 for D (5 bases). Per the germline V gene, CDR1 is SGHNT and CDR2 is YYREEE (reference sequence). Trimming shortened V by 4 bases and J by 1 base, and 14 bases separated the two germline ends. This CDR3 has 15 residues. The CDR3 region has the DNA TGTGCCAGCAGCCTCTCGGGGGTCGCGAACACTGAAGCTTTCTTT. Residues: CASSLSGVANTEAFF.

The chain has TRBV19 and TRBJ1-5, with TRBD1 matching 7 bases. The CDR3 consists of 16 residues. The germline CDR1 and CDR2 sequences are LNHDA and SQIVND (reference sequence). Trimming at V came to 3 bases and at J to 3 bases, leaving 8 bases not matched to a gene. CDR3 residues: CASSILTGKINQPQHF. CDR3 nucleotides: TGTGCCAGTAGTATCTTGACAGGGAAAATCAATCAGCCCCAGCATTTT.

J is TRBJ1-1 and V is TRBV6-4, with D perhaps TRBD1 (6 bases). This CDR3 is built from 14 residues. Trimming removed 3 bases from V and 1 base from J, with 9 bases in between. Germline V gene data show CDR1 as MRHNA and CDR2 as SNTAGT. CDR3 nucleotide sequence: TGTGCCAGCAGTGAGAGGGGGGAGAACACTGAAGCTTTCTTT. This translates into CASSERGENTEAFF.